The 29 T cell receptor beta chains in this list originate from one sample, sequenced in a study of CD8+ T cells in alopecia areata. Extraction and reverse transcription of RNA yielded cDNA as the sequencing template. Profiled with immunoSEQ multiplex PCR; TCRdb holds only in-frame clones, not every one. This table holds 100,000 to 150,000 clones, roughly 50% found once. The starting material was CD8+ T cells sorted from blood, obtained at week 0. The receptor source for this set is a human donor with alopecia areata.

The chain employs TRBV27 and TRBJ1-2; 7 bases are shared with TRBD1. J lost 3 bases, V lost 6 bases, and 7 bases had no gene match. CDR1 is MNHEY and CDR2 is SMNVEV in the germline V gene (reference sequence). This CDR3 has 14 amino acids. The CDR3 DNA sequence: TGTGCCAGCAGCCTCGGGGGACAGTACTATGGCTACACCTTC. Its translation is CASSLGGQYYGYTF.

This clone showed up many times. The sample holds other DNA sequences that translate to the same CDR3. This CDR3 reads CASSPRDRGWTDTQYF. CDR3 nucleotides: TGTGCCAGCAGCCCCCGGGACCGCGGGTGGACTGATACGCAGTATTTT. The rearrangement joins TRBV14 to TRBJ2-3; D tentatively reads TRBD1 or TRBD2 (5 bases each). CDR3 length: 16 residues. Germline loops: CDR1 SGHDN, CDR2 FVKESK. The germline V and J ends were trimmed by 4 bases and 6 bases, with 20 bases remaining between them.

This clone was observed a handful of times. This chain connects TRBV2 to TRBJ2-5; the match to TRBD1 covers 8 bases. V trimming: 3 bases; J trimming: 5 bases; junction bases outside the gene matches: 8. The CDR3 consists of 15 residues. Germline values: CDR1 SNHLY, CDR2 FYNNEI. In nucleotides, the CDR3 is TGTGCCAGCAGTGATCCAGCGAGACAGGGGGAGACCCAGTACTTC. It is translated as CASSDPARQGETQYF.

The rearrangement links TRBV5-6 to TRBJ2-7; perhaps TRBD2 as D (6 bases). The germline gives CDR1 SGHDT, CDR2 YYEEEE. This CDR3 has 12 amino acids. Trimming took 6 bases from V and 5 from J, leaving 12 bases between them. In DNA form, the CDR3 reads TGTGCCAGCACCCTCGGAGGGCACGAGCAGTACTTC. Residues: CASTLGGHEQYF.

The chain has TRBV27 and TRBJ1-1; no firm D call. Looked up from germline, CDR1 is MNHEY and CDR2 is SMNVEV (reference sequence). This CDR3 has 12 residues. Deletions cut 4 bases from V and 4 bases from J, with 7 bases between. In DNA, the CDR3 is TGTGCCAGCAGTTCCTCGAGCACTGAAGCTTTCTTT. Protein product: CASSSSSTEAFF.

This clone was seen more than once but under ten times. The chain couples TRBV5-6 to TRBJ1-5, with 9 bases fitting TRBD1. V dropped 4 bases and J dropped 7; count of bases not matched to a gene: 9. Germline CDR1 is SGHDT and CDR2 is YYEEEE. The CDR3 extends over 15 amino acids. CDR3 region: CASSPAGQGDQPQHF. The CDR3 bases are TGTGCCAGCAGCCCTGCGGGACAGGGTGACCAGCCCCAGCATTTT.

The table lists this clone with a few counts. The genes are TRBV30 and TRBJ1-1; the D is unclear. Trimming cost V 3 bases and J 4 bases, with 3 bases left between them. The CDR3 is 10 residues long. Germline lookup yields CDR1 GTSNPN and CDR2 SVGIG (reference sequence). As DNA, the CDR3 is TGTGCCTGGAGGGTCACTGAAGCTTTCTTT. This gives the protein CAWRVTEAFF.

The V call is TRBV14, the J call TRBJ1-6; TRBD1 agrees at 8 bases. This CDR3 comprises 15 residues. V was pared by 1 base and J by 9 bases, with 5 bases of the junction left unmatched. Germline V gives CDR1 SGHDN, CDR2 FVKESK. The CDR3 nucleotides read TGTGCCAGCAGCCAAGGATGGCAGGGGGCTTCACCCCTCCACTTT. The encoded protein is CASSQGWQGASPLHF.

This clone occurred a few times. V usage is TRBV29-1 and J usage is TRBJ1-4; D is ambiguous. Trimming pared 4 bases from V and 8 bases from J, leaving 8 bases between. Germline CDR1 and CDR2: SQVTM and ANQGSEA. The CDR3 is 11 residues long. The CDR3 protein is CSVVSAEKLFF. CDR3 in DNA: TGCAGCGTTGTATCAGCCGAAAAACTGTTTTTT.

V and J are TRBV29-1 and TRBJ1-1, with 7 bases fitting TRBD1. This CDR3 comprises 14 residues. Germline V CDR1 and CDR2: SQVTM, ANQGSEA. V gave up 7 bases and J gave up 7 bases; unmatched junction bases: 15. CDR3 amino acids: CSAVTLTGSGEAFF. The CDR3 DNA reads TGCAGCGCCGTCACGCTGACAGGGTCAGGTGAAGCTTTCTTT.

J is TRBJ2-2 and V is TRBV29-1; weak D call: TRBD1 (6 bases). Germline lookup yields CDR1 SQVTM and CDR2 ANQGSEA. The CDR3 is made up of 14 amino acids. V was clipped by 4 bases and J by 4 bases, with 13 bases between them. CDR3 sequence reads: CSVVGTGSTGELFF. CDR3 nucleotide sequence: TGCAGCGTTGTGGGAACAGGGAGCACCGGGGAGCTGTTTTTT.

This clone showed up just a few times. This chain connects TRBV6-5 to TRBJ2-7; possibly TRBD2 for D (6 bases). This CDR3 spans 16 amino acids. Trimming removed 4 bases at V and 3 bases at J, with 19 bases between. Germline CDR1 MNHEY, CDR2 SVGAGI. In DNA form, the CDR3 reads TGTGCCAGCAGTTCGTCTGGGGACTGGGGTAACTACGAGCAGTACTTC. Translating gives CASSSSGDWGNYEQYF.

This clone ranks as medium-sized. The sample contains more than one DNA sequence encoding this CDR3. The J gene is TRBJ1-1, the V gene TRBV7-3; no clear D. The ends were cut back, 5 bases at V and 4 bases at J, with 14 bases in the middle. Germline lookup yields CDR1 SGHTA and CDR2 FQGTGA. CDR3 length: 14 residues. The CDR3 loop reads CASSPGLLGTEAFF. CDR3 in DNA: TGTGCCAGCAGCCCGGGGTTGTTGGGCACTGAAGCTTTCTTT.

The rearrangement uses TRBV15 and TRBJ2-5; D tentatively fits TRBD1 or TRBD2 (5 bases each). With 0 bases removed from V and 2 bases from J, the gap between germline ends came to 10 bases. Germline V CDR1 and CDR2: LNHNV, YYDKDF (reference sequence). The CDR3 is 15 amino acids. CDR3 nucleotide sequence: TGTGCCACCAGCAGAGATTATGGGGGTCAAGAGACCCAGTACTTC. It encodes CATSRDYGGQETQYF.

The chain links TRBV4-3 to TRBJ2-2; 10 nucleotides line up with TRBD2. V lost 0 bases, J lost 7 bases, and 8 bases stayed unmatched. Germline-derived CDR1 and CDR2 are LGHNA and YSLEER. The CDR3 consists of 17 residues. CDR3 region: CASSQDSSGGASGELFF. The CDR3 DNA is TGCGCCAGCAGCCAAGATTCCAGCGGGGGGGCCAGCGGGGAGCTGTTTTTT.

This chain uses TRBV29-1 with TRBJ1-1; D ambiguous. CDR1 and CDR2 (germline): SQVTM, ANQGSEA. Trimming shortened V by 1 base and J by 8 bases, and 5 bases separated the two germline ends. This CDR3 has 10 amino acids. This CDR3 reads CSVEVAEAFF. In DNA, the CDR3 is TGCAGCGTTGAAGTTGCAGAAGCTTTCTTT. Variable domain in full (rest from reference TRBV29-1 and TRBJ1-1): SAVISQKPSRDICQRGTSLTIQCQVDSQVTMMFWYRQQPGQSLTLIATANQGSEATYESGFVIDKFPISRPNLTFSTLTVSNMSPEDSSIYLCSVEVAEAFFGQGTRLTVV.

V and J are TRBV7-8 and TRBJ2-2, with D possibly being TRBD2 (5 bases). V lost 2 bases and J 0 bases, leaving 13 bases between the germline ends. The CDR3 covers 17 residues. The germline gives CDR1 SGHVS, CDR2 FQNEAQ. The CDR3 protein is CASSLLLDSTNTGELFF. CDR3 DNA sequence: TGTGCCAGCAGCTTATTGTTGGACTCGACGAACACCGGGGAGCTGTTTTTT. The full variable domain, completed using reference TRBV7-8 and TRBJ2-2, is GAGVSQSPRYKVAKRGQDVALRCDPISGHVSLFWYQQALGQGPEFLTYFQNEAQLDKSGLPSDRFFAERPEGSVSTLKIQRTQQEDSAVYLCASSLLLDSTNTGELFFGEGSRLTVL.

The chain combines TRBV29-1 with TRBJ2-5; D gene uncertain. The V end lost 3 bases, the J end lost 5 bases, and 10 bases lay between the germline ends. The germline V gene has CDR1 SQVTM and CDR2 ANQGSEA. The CDR3 totals 12 residues. The chain's CDR3 is CSVDTVQETQYF. CDR3 nucleotides: TGCAGCGTTGATACAGTCCAGGAGACCCAGTACTTC.

J is TRBJ2-1 and V is TRBV27; D is perhaps TRBD1 or TRBD2 (5 bases each). Trimming shortened V by 2 bases and J by 6 bases, and 5 bases separated the two germline ends. This CDR3 is built from 12 residues. Germline loops: CDR1 MNHEY, CDR2 SMNVEV (reference sequence). CDR3 DNA sequence: TGTGCCAGCAGTTTAGGGACCAATGAGCAGTTCTTC. It codes for CASSLGTNEQFF.

This sequence joins TRBV7-9 and TRBJ2-1; 7 bases are shared with TRBD1. The CDR3 runs to 15 residues. Germline V lookup: CDR1 SEHNR, CDR2 FQNEAQ (reference sequence). V gave up 5 bases and J gave up 3 bases; unmatched junction bases: 7. The CDR3 protein is CASSPRQGYYNEQFF. CDR3 bases: TGTGCCAGCAGCCCCCGACAGGGTTACTACAATGAGCAGTTCTTC.

The chain is built from TRBV4-1 and TRBJ2-7; TRBD1 agrees at 8 bases. V shed 0 bases and J 2 bases; nucleotides not matched to a gene: 6. CDR1 is MGHRA and CDR2 is YSYEKL in the germline V gene. This CDR3 comprises 16 residues. The CDR3 DNA is TGCGCCAGCAGCCAAGATTCCGGACAGGGTACCTACGAGCAGTACTTC. It encodes CASSQDSGQGTYEQYF.

This rearrangement joins TRBV30 to TRBJ1-1; no clear D. The V gene's germline CDR1 is GTSNPN and CDR2 SVGIG (reference sequence). Trimming stripped 0 bases from V and 3 bases from J, with 11 bases between. CDR3 size: 14 residues. The chain's CDR3 is CAWSVGRVYTEAFF. The CDR3 bases are TGTGCCTGGAGTGTGGGTAGGGTCTACACTGAAGCTTTCTTT.

This rearrangement joins TRBV27 to TRBJ1-2; the D gene is possibly TRBD1 (5 bases). There are 15 residues in the CDR3. The V and J ends lost 5 bases and 3 bases respectively, with 16 bases between them. Germline CDR1 is MNHEY and CDR2 is SMNVEV (reference sequence). This chain's CDR3 is CASSPLGGADYGYTF. The CDR3 DNA is TGTGCCAGCAGTCCGCTCGGGGGTGCCGACTATGGCTACACCTTC.

This chain connects TRBV30 to TRBJ1-5; D call uncertain. V was clipped by 3 bases and J by 3 bases, with 9 bases between them. CDR1 is GTSNPN and CDR2 is SVGIG in the germline V gene (reference sequence). The CDR3 length is 13 residues. The CDR3, as DNA: TGTGCCTGGAGCAACAGTTACAATCAGCCCCAGCATTTT. As protein: CAWSNSYNQPQHF.

This clone was picked up a small number of times. The V call is TRBV7-9, the J call TRBJ1-3, with TRBD1 as a possible D gene (6 bases). V was cut by 3 bases and J by 2 bases, with 8 bases left in between. The CDR3 length is 14 residues. Germline V CDR1 and CDR2: SEHNR, FQNEAQ (reference sequence). The CDR3 DNA follows: TGTGCCAGCAGCTTCAACAGGGCTGGAAACACCATATATTTT. The encoded protein is CASSFNRAGNTIYF.

This chain connects TRBV7-9 to TRBJ2-5, with D maybe TRBD2 (5 bases). The CDR3 sequence is 14 residues long. The V gene's germline CDR1 is SEHNR and CDR2 FQNEAQ (reference sequence). Trimming removed 4 bases at V and 0 bases at J, with 9 bases between. CDR3 protein: CASSSTNNQETQYF. DNA of the CDR3: TGTGCCAGCAGCTCGACTAACAACCAAGAGACCCAGTACTTC. The full variable domain, with the rest looked up from reference TRBV7-9 and TRBJ2-5, is DTGVSQNPRHKITKRGQNVTFRCDPISEHNRLYWYRQTLGQGPEFLTYFQNEAQLEKSRLLSDRFSAERPKGSFSTLEIQRTEQGDSAMYLCASSSTNNQETQYFGPGTRLLVL.

This clone was seen a single time. The chain combines TRBV5-6 with TRBJ2-2; 7 bases are shared with TRBD2. CDR3 length: 15 amino acids. V shed 0 bases and J 4 bases; nucleotides not matched to a gene: 3. Germline loops: CDR1 SGHDT, CDR2 YYEEEE. In DNA, the CDR3 is TGTGCCAGCAGCTTGGAACTAGCGCTCACCGGGGAGCTGTTTTTT. Residues: CASSLELALTGELFF.

The rearrangement uses TRBV2 and TRBJ2-5; 9 nucleotides agree with TRBD1. Germline V gene lookup returns CDR1 SNHLY and CDR2 FYNNEI. CDR3 length: 15 residues. The V and J ends lost 10 bases and 3 bases, in that order; junction bases with no gene match: 12. CDR3 amino acids: CATTRDREGEETQYF. Written as DNA, the CDR3 is TGTGCCACTACTCGGGACAGGGAAGGGGAAGAGACCCAGTACTTC.

V gene TRBV7-9 combines with J gene TRBJ2-7; TRBD1 aligns across 9 bases. From germline, CDR1 is SEHNR and CDR2 FQNEAQ (reference sequence). The CDR3 runs to 15 residues. Losses at the gene ends were 5 bases for V and 5 bases for J; bases not matched to a gene: 10. In nucleotides, the CDR3 is TGTGCCAGCAGCCCTCAGGACAGGGGAGTCGACGAGCAGTACTTC. As protein: CASSPQDRGVDEQYF.